This T cell receptor (beta chain) originates from a study of blood T cells in healthy people across ages (dated by TCRdb to between 2014 and 2016). Regarding the study in general: In model experiments, roughly one uniquely barcoded TCR beta cDNA molecule per two T cells was captured by template switching. For two donors (one aged 18 to 29 and one aged 80 or older), the study analyzed two additional independent replicas of 1 million unique cDNA reads from the same blood draw. To avoid experimental bias, donors of different ages were randomly spread across the sequencing lanes. The donors were split into four age groups: young (average 16 years), middle-aged (roughly 42), aged (more than 60) and long-lived (roughly 88). Age-related changes in TCR beta repertoire diversity were measured in the study by deep sequencing normalized with unique cDNA molecular identifiers. Paper-wide results and their limitations: Bulk unsorted PBMC profiling prevented conclusive comparison of naive and antigen-experienced compartments. The percentage of naive T cells measured by flow cytometry correlated strongly with observed TCR beta diversity. As age increased, observed TCR beta diversity per million T cells dropped in a roughly linear way, and a significant reduction was already evident by age approximately 40. Because donor CMV infection status was unknown, age-related changes in expanded clonotypes were potentially confounded. Estimates of total diversity from one million sequenced T cells were regarded as lower bounds and underestimates. Compared with the aged group, the long-lived group had more naive CD4+ T cells, fewer expanded clones and increased TCR diversity, suggesting age selection.

The junction shows trimming of 3 bases on V and 2 bases on J, plus 12 bases between the germline ends. The CDR3, from cysteine to phenylalanine, totals 14 residues. CDR3 DNA is the only sequence kept; it has 42 bases, read in frame from the first base. Looking up the germline V gene (reference sequence) yields CDR1 DFQATT and CDR2 SNEGSKA. Systemically healthy Caucasian individuals from Russia, roughly 40 in total and aged roughly 6 to 100 years, were included as donors. Each donor gave 8.5 to 10 milliliters of peripheral blood, collected into EDTA-treated Vacutainer tubes. PBMCs were isolated by Ficoll-Paque density-gradient centrifugation, with at least 6 million obtained per sample. Trizol reagent was used to extract total RNA from PBMCs, with at least 5.5 micrograms per sample. For every donor, an aliquot of PBMCs went through flow cytometry to measure the percentages of naive CD45RAhigh/CD27high T cells.

This clonotype was counted a single time. Its antigen remains undetermined. There are no base qualities to consult, and no much larger clone falls within one base. Library prep was done by 5' RACE. Sequencing was performed on an Illumina HiSeq 2500. A second PCR of about 6 to 11 cycles was run with a J-beta primer mix and a sample-barcoded 5' primer. Each TCR beta cDNA molecule received a unique molecular identifier from a template-switch 5' adaptor carrying 12 random nucleotides. At least 3 million CDR3-containing paired-end reads were obtained from each sample. First-strand cDNA was synthesized from all RNA with the Mint cDNA synthesis kit, primed by a TRBC-specific oligonucleotide. All cDNA was treated with uracil-DNA glycosylase and then went through a first 18-cycle PCR with the universal primers M1SS and BC2_uni_R. On the study's bioinformatics: For normalization, 1 million high-quality reads, each with a distinct molecular identifier, were randomly selected from each sample. Instead of being binned into consensus sequences, reads with shared molecular identifiers were discarded. MiTCR, set to a Q25 quality threshold and the strictest error-elimination algorithm, was used for CDR3 identification, clonotype clustering and error correction. A nonparametric unseen species model with Euler transformation was used to estimate lower-bound total TCR beta diversity. The raw public reads went through TCRdb reprocessing: fastp at Q25, MiXCR clone calling, in-frame beta chains kept. CDR3 protein duplicates are merged, each entry listing the most common genes and DNA. The V and J calls were determined by TCRdb, not by the authors. This sample comprises roughly 730,000 distinct CDR3 sequences, approximately 53% of them detected only once. The top ten clones comprise around 25% of the sample.

Sample: blood. The V and J genes are TRBV20-1 and TRBJ2-3; the D gene assignment is ambiguous. The sequence derives from a man in his forties or fifties in good health. The CDR3 amino acid sequence is: CSARMWGSTDTQYF. DNA sequence: TGCAGTGCTAGGATGTGGGGATCCACAGATACGCAGTATTTT.